These T cell receptor beta chains were read from a single sample in a study of cytomegalovirus exposure and HLA in healthy donors. TCRdb keeps only in-frame clones here, not all; method: immunoSEQ multiplex PCR. The profile shows roughly 100,000 clones, roughly three quarters of them singletons. Material for sequencing was PBMCs. These receptors all come from a man aged 50 or older in good health and CMV-seropositive. The CDR3 runs from the conserved cysteine through the conserved F or W. D genes are given only for firm matches. The listing skips clone size in some rows; elsewhere it reads once, few, many or a size class.

J gene | D gene | V gene | clone size | CDR3 protein | CDR3 DNA
TRBJ2-5 | TRBD2 | TRBV5-1 | . | CASSWQGLTETQYF | TGCGCCAGCAGCTGGCAGGGACTAACCGAGACCCAGTACTTC
TRBJ2-3 | TRBD2 | TRBV7-3 | . | CASSLGLAGGDTQYF | TGTGCCAGCAGCTTAGGGCTAGCGGGAGGGGATACGCAGTATTTT
TRBJ2-7 | TRBD2 | TRBV5-1 | . | CASRGGFGPYEQYF | TGCGCCAGCCGGGGGGGGTTTGGCCCCTACGAGCAGTACTTC
TRBJ2-7 | TRBD1 | TRBV7-8 | . | CASSLAGQNYEQYF | TGTGCCAGCAGCTTAGCGGGACAGAACTACGAGCAGTACTTC
TRBJ2-2 | . | TRBV5-4 | . | CASSSPGRAGELFF | TGTGCCAGCAGCTCGCCCGGGCGGGCCGGGGAGCTGTTTTTT
TRBJ2-7 | TRBD2 | TRBV18 | . | CASSPGLAGENEQYF | TGTGCCAGCTCACCGGGACTAGCGGGAGAGAACGAGCAGTACTTC
TRBJ2-3 | . | TRBV6-1 | . | CASSLQDGTDTQYF | TGTGCCAGCAGCTTACAAGATGGCACAGATACGCAGTATTTT
TRBJ2-7 | TRBD2 | TRBV6-4 | . | CASSVEAGAYEQYF | TGTGCCAGCTCCGTTGAGGCGGGGGCCTACGAGCAGTACTTC
TRBJ1-3 | . | TRBV28 | few | CASSRHRSGNTIYF | TGTGCCAGCAGCAGACACCGCTCTGGAAACACCATATATTTT
TRBJ2-7 | TRBD2 | TRBV5-5 | . | CASSFGGGTVTSYEQYF | TGTGCCAGCAGCTTTGGCGGGGGGACGGTAACTTCCTACGAGCAGTACTTC
TRBJ2-7 | TRBD1 | TRBV27 | . | CASQTKGAGTGFSEQYF | TGTGCCAGCCAGACGAAGGGGGCCGGGACAGGGTTCTCCGAGCAGTACTTC
TRBJ2-7 | TRBD2 | TRBV5-4 | . | CASSAGGTYEQYF | TGTGCCAGCTCGGCGGGAGGGACCTACGAGCAGTACTTC
TRBJ1-2 | TRBD1 | TRBV7-9 | once | CASSPPGTGQGGYTF | TGTGCCAGCAGCCCACCCGGGACAGGGCAAGGTGGCTACACCTTC
TRBJ2-7 | TRBD2 | TRBV5-1 | . | CASRLTSGSYEQYF | TGCGCCAGCAGGTTGACTAGCGGGAGCTACGAGCAGTACTTC
TRBJ2-3 | . | TRBV19 | once | CASSVRLAFGTDTQYF | TGTGCCAGTAGTGTCCGATTAGCGTTTGGCACAGATACGCAGTATTTT
TRBJ2-5 | TRBD2 | TRBV5-1 | . | CASSFQLAGRETQYF | TGCGCCAGCAGCTTCCAACTAGCGGGAAGAGAGACCCAGTACTTC
TRBJ2-1 | . | TRBV7-2 | few | CASSTTAIGQHSYNEQFF | TGTGCCAGCAGCACTACGGCGATCGGACAGCACTCCTACAATGAGCAGTTCTTC
TRBJ2-4 | . | TRBV5-5 | once | CASSSRGAKNIQYF | TGTGCCAGCAGCTCGAGAGGGGCCAAAAACATTCAGTACTTC
TRBJ2-6 | . | TRBV5-4 | . | CASSLDGSGANVLTF | TGTGCCAGCAGCTTGGACGGTTCTGGGGCCAACGTCCTGACTTTC
TRBJ2-3 | TRBD2 | TRBV7-2 | few | CASSPGLAGWYF | TGTGCCAGCAGCCCGGGACTAGCGGGGTGGTATTTT
TRBJ2-1 | TRBD2 | TRBV6-1 | . | CASSETSGNYEQFF | TGTGCCAGCAGTGAGACTAGCGGGAACTATGAGCAGTTCTTC
TRBJ1-1 | . | TRBV28 | . | CASSIGHPGNTEAFF | TGTGCCAGCAGTATCGGACACCCTGGGAACACTGAAGCTTTCTTT
TRBJ2-3 | TRBD2 | TRBV5-6 | . | CASSSPGGSGTDTQYF | TGTGCCAGCAGCTCGCCCGGCGGGAGTGGGACAGATACGCAGTATTTT
TRBJ2-1 | . | TRBV12-5 | . | CASGSTGLTYNEQFF | TGTGCTAGTGGTTCGACGGGACTGACGTACAATGAGCAGTTCTTC
TRBJ2-2 | . | TRBV7-9 | . | CSGERQGNLAAGELFF | TGTTCCGGCGAGAGGCAGGGGAATTTAGCAGCCGGGGAGCTGTTTTTT
TRBJ1-1 | . | TRBV14 | once | CASSQFWAAGGTEAFF | TGTGCCAGCAGCCAATTTTGGGCAGCGGGGGGAACTGAAGCTTTCTTT
TRBJ1-5 | TRBD1 | TRBV15 | once | CATSRDEGQGYSNQPQHF | TGTGCCACCAGCAGAGATGAGGGACAGGGCTATAGCAATCAGCCCCAGCATTTT
TRBJ1-3 | TRBD1 | TRBV27 | few | CARSLDRGSSGNTIYF | TGTGCCAGGAGCCTTGACAGGGGATCCTCCGGAAACACCATATATTTT
TRBJ1-1 | . | TRBV18 | . | CASSPVRQLDTEAFF | TGTGCCAGCTCACCGGTCAGACAGTTGGACACTGAAGCTTTCTTT